This T cell receptor beta chain is drawn from a study of cytomegalovirus exposure and HLA in healthy donors. Overall study findings and caveats: Sequencing likely caused a cluster of highly shared sequence variants.

With 60 Vbeta and 13 Jbeta primers, the PCR was carried out. The repertoire was sequenced with immunoSEQ multiplex PCR; TCRdb's copy has only in-frame clones and lacks some. This sample has approximately 180,000 clones, with approximately 84% found just once. This CDR3 is built from 14 residues. Germline V CDR1 and CDR2: MNHNY, SVGAGI (reference sequence). With 5 bases clipped from V and 5 bases from J, the junction kept 9 bases outside the gene matches. Details on this clone: Its antigen is not known.

V usage is TRBV6-6 and J usage is TRBJ2-7; 7 bases align to TRBD1. The clonotype originates from a girl aged 5 to 17 in good health and CMV-seropositive. Sequencing was performed on PBMCs. The DNA of the CDR3 is TGTGCCAGCAGTCAACAGGGGATCGATGACGAGCAGTACTTC. It encodes CASSQQGIDDEQYF.